This T cell receptor beta chain was profiled in a study of T cell responses to AZD1222 COVID-19 vaccine. Study context: Second-dose intervals of approximately 4 or approximately 12 weeks were pooled.

Here immunoSEQ multiplex PCR was the method, and the copy in TCRdb shows in-frame clones only, minus some. The sample yields about 100,000 clones, approximately 88% seen once. CDR3 length: 14 amino acids. CDR1 and CDR2 (germline): SGHTA, FQGNSA. The germline V and J ends were trimmed by 5 bases and 2 bases, with 10 bases remaining between them. Study outcomes and limitations: Every sample of the repertoires postdated the peak T cell response. Within unmutated variant regions lay the reported targets of nearly half of spike-specific TCRs. There were mostly white British donors and more females than males, and clonal diversity was possibly underestimated.

As regards this clone: Its antigen is currently unknown.

The clonotype comes from an adult in good health. The rearrangement joins TRBV7-2 to TRBJ1-3, with TRBD1 as a possible D gene (5 bases). The sample consisted of peripheral blood, taken on day 0 of AZD1222 vaccination. The CDR3 nucleotides read TGTGCCAGCAGCCTCGGGACGCCTGGAAACACCATATATTTT. The encoded protein is CASSLGTPGNTIYF.